The clone carrying this T cell receptor beta chain has only a few counts. Antigen specificity is unknown. V lost 4 bases and J lost 1, with 7 bases in between. Germline CDR1 SQVTM, CDR2 ANQGSEA. This CDR3 has 12 residues. The record originates from a study of CD8+ T cells in alopecia areata. Study-wide results and caveats: Lesional scalp exceeded normal scalp in clonality, especially in alopecia totalis/universalis.

Isolation of CD4+ and CD8+ T cells from PBMCs was achieved by sorting. After isolation, RNA underwent reverse transcription to generate cDNA as the sequencing template. Generated by immunoSEQ multiplex PCR, the TCRdb table keeps only in-frame clones and is missing some. Seen here are tens of thousands of clones, 55% observed once, and the top ten hold approximately 40%. This sequence was found in a human donor with alopecia areata. V and J are TRBV29-1 and TRBJ1-1, with D unresolved. The sample comprised NKG2D-high CD8+ T cells sorted from blood. Here the CDR3 DNA reads TGCAGCGTTGCATGGTGGAACACTGAAGCTTTCTTT. Protein sequence: CSVAWWNTEAFF.